This TCR beta chain was sequenced during a study of cytomegalovirus exposure and HLA in healthy donors (dated by TCRdb to about 2017). Study-level background: According to an earlier analysis of 587 of the donors, roughly 180 million T cells yielded roughly 110 million unique TCR beta sequences and approximately 300 Gb of sequence data. An early release that covered 640 HLA-typed donors contained approximately 300 gigabases of sequencing data and tens of millions of unique TCR sequences. Of the roughly 430 genotyped donors, 81% fell in the genetic ancestry cluster associated with self-reported Caucasian donors. The study aimed to test whether signatures of past pathogen exposure could be identified by cataloging public T cell receptors. The study profiled the T cell repertoires of 500 to 800 subjects by immunosequencing and related them to cytomegalovirus serostatus. In addition to the first cohort of hundreds of subjects, a separate validation cohort of approximately 130 different subjects was used. To predict cytomegalovirus infection status, the study brought together high-throughput TCR immunosequencing, statistical association of individual TCRs with disease status, and machine learning. To study patterns of TCR occurrence, a later analysis re-analyzed previously published TCR beta repertoires from 600 to 750 donors and added high-resolution HLA genotyping. The later analysis used no new phenotypic data to find candidate immune exposures, relying instead on TCR beta sequences and their occurrence across donors. To decide whether each TCR beta V gene segment behaved as functional or pseudogenic, an earlier analysis of some 600 of the donors relied on high-throughput TCR beta sequencing. Alongside the repertoire data, information on donor age, sex, ethnicity and CMV serostatus was compiled. In a later genetic analysis, genome-wide SNP genotypes for about three fifths of the roughly 670 donors were used, and that subset was treated as a discovery cohort. Every repertoire in the discovery cohort had been generated on one and the same sequencing platform. Class I and class II HLA loci were covered by the typing at four-digit resolution. The number of typed donors differed by locus: 629-630 for A, B, C, DRB1 and DQB1; approximately 540 for DQA1; approximately 600 for DPA1; and roughly 470 for DPB1. Several DR-DQ haplotypes were handled as single units for association and clustering because linkage in the cohort was strong. Among roughly 400 genotyped donors of the cohort, an average of roughly 230,000 unique TCR beta nucleotide sequences was sequenced per donor, of which about 19% were non-productive. Beyond this particular receptor, the publication reports: When HLA alleles, especially DR and DQ, strongly co-occurred, TCR associations were difficult to assign to individual alleles. In a later genetic analysis, fewer N-insertions in productive TCRs were reported among donors in an Asian-associated ancestry cluster than the roughly 700-donor mean. Presence/absence analyses assumed roughly uniform sequencing depth across donors, an assumption that may not hold. Linkage disequilibrium might explain the correlated functional status among segregating V segments, but an unknown experimental factor could not be excluded. According to the authors, the approach could potentially be generalized to other disease states and immunological phenotypes. The classifier was reported to diagnose cytomegalovirus status with high specificity and sensitivity in both the original cohort and the validation cohort. A later analysis found that TCR association rates varied across HLA loci, with DRB1 alleles showing the most associated TCRs and HLA-C alleles the fewest. A later analysis reported that several top co-occurrence clusters appeared linked to parvovirus B19, influenza, CMV and Epstein-Barr virus. The study listed 150 to 200 TCR beta chains as associated with cytomegalovirus. Three of the identified cytomegalovirus-associated TCR beta chains were confirmed in vitro to be specific for cytomegalovirus antigens. An earlier analysis of approximately 570 of the donors showed that most TCR beta V segments appeared in productive rearrangements either about 87% or about 30% of the time, which broadly matched IMGT annotations. A further reported finding was that TCR beta sequences accurately predicted the HLA-A and HLA-B alleles for most subjects in the first cohort. In a later analysis, most CMV-associated TCR beta chains were found to appear HLA-restricted, with HLA associations seemingly driven largely by CMV exposure. For the cohort, immune exposure information was limited to CMV serostatus. V-gene and J-gene trimming of TCR beta chains was associated with a missense DCLRE1C variant in a later genetic analysis, and the association was replicated in an independent cohort. Because counts were too low, under 20 rarely observed V segments, including chromosome 9 orphons, were left out of the earlier analysis of 500 to 750 of the donors. A cluster of highly shared sequence variants was judged likely to represent a technical artifact of the sequencing pipeline. In this cohort, only TCR beta chains were sequenced, and detectable features were limited by the absence of alpha or paired-chain data. In a later analysis, around 17,000 TCR beta sequences were associated with specific HLA alleles at a false discovery rate of 0.05. In a later analysis, HLA-associated TCR beta chains were found to be more clonally expanded and to have lower generation probabilities than equally common non-associated chains. Across donors, most TCR sequences were observed very rarely, whereas some public TCRs were present in many individuals. HLA typing was unavailable for some donors at each locus, so association tests used only the typed subset.

In total, around 600 healthy bone marrow donors made up the cohort. At the time of sampling, every cohort member was nominally healthy, though immune exposures that went unrecorded were likely present. The donor was CMV seronegative and was included in the group of approximately 350 seronegative cohort members. Every donor gave a peripheral blood sample, and the peripheral blood mononuclear cells from that sample were used for TCR beta sequencing. The Qiagen DNeasy Blood Extraction Kit was used to extract genomic DNA from the blood cell samples. Library construction relied on the immunoSEQ multiplex PCR assay. For the multiplex PCR, a mixture combining 60 forward primers for TCR Vbeta segments and 13 reverse primers for TCR Jbeta segments was used. Amplification of the CDR3 region of rearranged TCR beta genes was performed with a multiplex PCR assay on genomic DNA. Amplified TCR beta libraries were sequenced as 87-base-pair reads on the Illumina HiSeq System. Under the source paper's analysis protocol: A later analysis counted around 72 million unique TCR beta chains across the 650 to 800 repertoires, and 10 million to 12 million of these chains were shared by at least two donors. Raw reads were error-corrected and collapsed into unique sequences with a nearest-neighbor algorithm that merged closely related sequences to remove PCR and sequencing errors. To assign V, D and J gene segments, CDR3 sequences were aligned to IMGT reference sequences. For a sequence to be retained, a match of at least six nucleotides was required to both a V gene segment and a J gene segment. A rearrangement was called productive if the CDR3 had no stop codons and remained in frame with V and J, and every other rearrangement was called non-productive. Following IMGT convention, CDR3 was defined as the stretch from the second conserved V-encoded cysteine to the conserved J-encoded phenylalanine. Sequences without an unambiguous match to a single V gene segment were excluded from the earlier analysis of 450 to 750 of the donors. An earlier analysis of approximately 590 of the donors called V segments functional above 56.7% productive rearrangements and segregating when the between-donor standard deviation exceeded 5%. A statistical classification framework was built for diagnosing cytomegalovirus status from the catalog of TCR beta chain sequences. V and J gene assignment, in a later analysis, came from comparing TCR nucleotide sequences with IMGT/GENE-DB human TR gene sequences. In a later analysis, CDR3 sequences and most-parsimonious VDJ recombination scenarios were assigned using the TCRdist pipeline. A later analysis defined each TCR beta chain by its CDR3 amino acid sequence plus V-gene family, and excluded reads lacking a unique V-gene family. A later analysis removed 600 or so highly shared, low-generation-probability nucleotide sequences to deal with suspected cross-contamination and a sequencing artifact. For each public chain, a later analysis derived a clonal expansion index from normalized ranks of inferred template counts within each repertoire. A later analysis computed generation probabilities with a VDJ recombination model fitted to out-of-frame rearrangements, and checked the results against IGoR. Hypergeometric tests were used in a later analysis to score TCR-TCR, TCR-HLA and TCR-CMV co-occurrence, with a repertoire-size bias correction applied to the TCR pairs. In a later analysis, false discovery rates were estimated by permuting HLA or CMV assignments 20 times. In a later analysis, co-occurring TCRs were grouped with DBSCAN, and TCRdist sequence similarity was added when clustering was performed within HLA-allele-positive subsets. Co-occurrence clustering excluded repertoires with fewer than 30,000 or more than 120,000 public chains, plus five with anomalous nucleotide sharing. TCRdb took this table from immuneACCESS and kept in-frame rearrangements with V and J called. Such tables lack part of the clones; where checked against another copy, unresolved V genes explain under half of the gap, and the rest is unexplained. That table furnishes V, J and clone size, whereas the DNA furnished D and trimming. The sample has 150,000 or so clones on record, approximately 75% of them singletons. The top ten hold approximately 3% of the sample.

Of note for this clone: Its antigen is unknown. It has no much larger one-base neighbor in the sample; base qualities were not kept.

The sample comprised PBMCs. This receptor was taken from a young man in good health and CMV-seronegative.

The CDR3 amino acid sequence is: CASSEAPRVRSGNTIYF. The DNA sequence is given as TGTGCCAGCAGTGAAGCCCCCCGGGTGCGCTCTGGAAACACCATATATTTT. Rearrangement joined TRBV6-1 to TRBJ1-3; too little of a D gene remains to name it. The CDR1 and CDR2 encoded by the germline V gene are MNHNS and SASEGT. There are 17 amino acids in the CDR3, from cysteine to phenylalanine inclusive. The DNA shown is the 51-base CDR3, in frame from base 1. The junction carries 12 bases between V and J, which are trimmed by 0 bases and 0 bases respectively.